This passage covers 32 T cell receptor beta chains from one sample sequenced in a study of vaccination effects on CD4 cells after COVID-19. Method: immunoSEQ multiplex PCR; TCRdb's copy keeps in-frame clones and lacks some. The profile shows 17,000 or so clones, over 60% of them singletons. Their antigens remain unidentified. In the ViraFEST assay, antigen-specific CD4+ clonotypes were identified by expansion after peptide-pool stimulation. Subsequent to a culture period of more than 8 days, CD4+ T cells were isolated. Their SARS-CoV-2 infection, verified by PCR, occurred between March and December 2020. Vaccination of participants consisted of two doses of either the BNT162b2 or mRNA-1273 vaccine. The sequencing used CD4+ T cells from PBMCs cultured with SARS-CoV-2 spike peptides, collected after COVID-19 vaccination. The receptors derive from a human donor who had a prior SARS-CoV-2 infection.

The chain is built from TRBV7-6 and TRBJ2-7; 9 bases map to TRBD1. CDR1 is SGHVS, CDR2 FNYEAQ, per germline. The CDR3 runs to 15 residues. The junction had 7 bases not matched to a gene; V was cut back by 5 bases and J by 2 bases. The CDR3 region has the DNA TGTGCCAGCAGCCTCGCCGGGACAGGGCCCTACGAGCAGTACTTC. Translating it yields CASSLAGTGPYEQYF. Using reference TRBV7-6 and TRBJ2-7 for the parts outside the CDR3, the full variable domain is GAGVSQSPRYKVTKRGQDVALRCDPISGHVSLYWYRQALGQGPEFLTYFNYEAQQDKSGLPNDRFSAERPEGSISTLTIQRTEQRDSAMYRCASSLAGTGPYEQYFGPGTRLTVT.

The gene calls are TRBV5-1 and TRBJ2-5, with 7 bases identical to TRBD1. CDR1 and CDR2 (germline): SGHRS, YFSETQ. With 4 bases clipped from V and 2 bases from J, the junction kept 8 bases outside the gene matches. The CDR3 has 15 amino acids. The CDR3: CASSRGDSEQETQYF. The DNA for the CDR3 is TGCGCCAGCAGCCGTGGGGACAGTGAGCAAGAGACCCAGTACTTC.

V gene TRBV5-1 combines with J gene TRBJ2-2; a possible D gene is TRBD1 (6 bases). The CDR3 is 15 residues long. V was clipped by 5 bases and J by 6 bases, with 17 bases between them. The germline CDR1 and CDR2 sequences are SGHRS and YFSETQ. CDR3 residues: CASRGAVGGAGELFF. CDR3 DNA: TGCGCCAGCAGGGGGGCCGTAGGAGGCGCCGGGGAGCTGTTTTTT. The full variable domain, with the rest looked up from reference TRBV5-1 and TRBJ2-2, is KAGVTQTPRYLIKTRGQQVTLSCSPISGHRSVSWYQQTPGQGLQFLFEYFSETQRNKGNFPGRFSGRQFSNSRSEMNVSTLELGDSALYLCASRGAVGGAGELFFGEGSRLTVL.

V is TRBV19 and J is TRBJ2-7, with D tentatively TRBD2 (6 bases). V shed 3 bases and J shed 4 bases, with 25 bases lying between them. The CDR3 length is 18 residues. In germline, CDR1 is LNHDA, CDR2 SQIVND (reference sequence). CDR3: CASSIPPRGNGLYYEQYF. CDR3 sequence (DNA): TGTGCCAGTAGTATCCCTCCGCGGGGTAATGGCTTGTATTACGAGCAGTACTTC.

The chain uses TRBV4-1 and TRBJ2-7; D is undetermined. With 1 base removed from V and 2 bases from J, the gap between germline ends came to 15 bases. Germline values: CDR1 MGHRA, CDR2 YSYEKL. The CDR3 has 16 residues. The CDR3 is CASSQGLFGNPYEQYF. The CDR3 coding sequence is TGCGCCAGCAGCCAAGGTCTATTTGGCAATCCCTACGAGCAGTACTTC.

This chain uses TRBV7-2 with TRBJ2-4; D gene unclear. The length of the CDR3 is 13 residues. Germline loops: CDR1 SGHTA, CDR2 FQGNSA. V lost 1 base and J lost 9, with 10 bases in between. CDR3 region: CASSLERVGIQYF. The CDR3, as DNA: TGTGCCAGCAGCTTAGAAAGGGTAGGCATTCAGTACTTC.

This clone was counted once. The chain links TRBV19 to TRBJ1-6, with D uncertain. Germline V gene lookup returns CDR1 LNHDA and CDR2 SQIVND (reference sequence). V lost 0 bases and J 10 bases, leaving 7 bases between the germline ends. The CDR3 length is 13 residues. The CDR3 sequence is CASSIDAHSPLHF. CDR3 nucleotides: TGTGCCAGTAGTATAGATGCCCACTCACCCCTCCACTTT.

The chain uses TRBV11-1 and TRBJ1-1, with TRBD1 identical over 7 bases. The ends lost 5 bases at V and 4 bases at J; junction bases unmatched: 7. The CDR3 spans 14 residues. Germline values: CDR1 SGHAT, CDR2 FQDESV (reference sequence). CDR3 sequence: CASSPDRLTTEAFF. Written as DNA, the CDR3 is TGTGCCAGCAGCCCGGACAGGTTGACCACTGAAGCTTTCTTT.

This rearrangement joins TRBV28 to TRBJ2-3; the D gene could be TRBD1 or TRBD2 (5 bases each). CDR1 is MDHEN and CDR2 is SYDVKM in the germline V gene. V lost 6 bases, J lost 8 bases, and 15 bases lay in between. The CDR3 loop spans 13 amino acids. CDR3 DNA sequence: TGTGCCAGCAGCCTCCTGGGGGACGGTACGCAGTATTTT. Its protein is CASSLLGDGTQYF.

The CDR3 nucleotides read TGCAGCGTGGCCTTAGGGGAATGGGGGGAGCTGTTTTTT. Encoded protein: CSVALGEWGELFF. This chain uses TRBV29-1 with TRBJ2-2; tentative D call: TRBD1 (5 bases). The CDR3 is made up of 13 amino acids. Germline CDR1 SQVTM, CDR2 ANQGSEA. The ends were cut back, 6 bases at V and 8 bases at J, with 16 bases in the middle.

The V call is TRBV6-6, the J call TRBJ2-6, with D possibly TRBD1 on 5 matching bases. V was pared by 6 bases and J by 0 bases, with 9 bases between. The CDR3 has 15 amino acids. Germline V gene sequence: CDR1 MNHNY, CDR2 SVGAGI (reference sequence). The CDR3 nucleotides are TGTGCCAGCAGAACAGGAAACTCTGGGGCCAACGTCCTGACTTTC. It codes for CASRTGNSGANVLTF.

The chain carries TRBV18 and TRBJ1-2; D is uncertain. Germline V gene data show CDR1 as KGHSH and CDR2 as LQKENI. The CDR3 length is 14 residues. Trimming left V 5 bases short and J 2 bases short, with 12 bases between. CDR3 region: CASSTSRANYGYTF. CDR3 in DNA: TGTGCCAGCTCAACGTCCCGGGCAAACTATGGCTACACCTTC.

The J gene is TRBJ2-5, the V gene TRBV2; TRBD2 might be the D (5 bases). The germline V and J ends were trimmed by 3 bases and 5 bases, with 13 bases remaining between them. The CDR3 is 14 residues long. Germline V CDR1 and CDR2: SNHLY, FYNNEI. The CDR3 loop is CASSEGALGETQYF. DNA of the CDR3: TGTGCCAGCAGTGAGGGAGCACTTGGGGAGACCCAGTACTTC.

The rearrangement links TRBV23-1 to TRBJ2-3; a weak D match, TRBD1 (6 bases). TRBV23-1 is assigned to the ORF class and has an uncertain function. This CDR3 spans 19 amino acids. The germline V and J ends were trimmed by 0 bases and 0 bases, with 19 bases remaining between them. CDR3 in amino acids: CASSQSRLRTATSTDTQYF. The CDR3 DNA reads TGCGCCAGCAGTCAATCACGCCTCCGGACAGCGACTAGCACAGATACGCAGTATTTT.

The CDR3 DNA reads TGTGCCAGCAGCCTCGGGACACCCAACACTGAAGCTTTCTTT. This encodes CASSLGTPNTEAFF. The chain joins TRBV27 to TRBJ1-1, with TRBD1 as a possible D gene (6 bases). The germline V and J ends were trimmed by 6 bases and 2 bases, with 13 bases remaining between them. The CDR3 runs to 14 residues. Germline CDR1 and CDR2: MNHEY and SMNVEV (reference sequence).

This chain connects TRBV2 to TRBJ2-7, with D perhaps matching TRBD1 (5 bases). Between the trimmed V and J ends, which lost 3 bases and 3 bases, there was a span of 9 bases. Per the germline V gene, CDR1 is SNHLY and CDR2 is FYNNEI. CDR3 length: 13 residues. The CDR3 spells CASSDADIYEQYF. The CDR3 DNA reads as TGTGCCAGCAGTGACGCGGACATCTACGAGCAGTACTTC.

The sample holds one count of this clone. The gene calls are TRBV11-3 and TRBJ2-5; 8 bases are a match to TRBD2. Trimming cost V 5 bases and J 4 bases; bases outside gene matches: 6. The CDR3 contains 14 residues. CDR1 and CDR2 (germline): SGHNT, YENEEA. In nucleotides, the CDR3 is TGTGCCAGCAGCCCGATGCTAGCGGGAGAGACCCAGTACTTC. The encoded protein is CASSPMLAGETQYF. The whole variable domain, filled in from reference TRBV11-3 and TRBJ2-5, reads EAGVVQSPRYKIIEKKQPVAFWCNPISGHNTLYWYLQNLGQGPELLIRYENEEAVDDSQLPKDRFSAERLKGVDSTLKIQPAELGDSAVYLCASSPMLAGETQYFGPGTRLLVL.

This chain joins TRBV7-9 and TRBJ1-4, with a weak D call TRBD1 (5 bases). Germline V gene data show CDR1 as SEHNR and CDR2 as FQNEAQ (reference sequence). This CDR3 spans 14 amino acids. V was pared by 5 bases and J by 4 bases, with 11 bases between. The CDR3, as DNA: TGTGCCAGCAGCGAGGGGTTTCGTAATGAAAAACTGTTTTTT. Protein: CASSEGFRNEKLFF.

In this sample, this clone turned up a few times. The V and J genes are TRBV6-5 and TRBJ1-2; 7 bases align to TRBD1. Trimming removed 8 bases from V and 4 bases from J; junction bases left unmatched: 4. Germline CDR1 MNHEY, CDR2 SVGAGI. The CDR3 sequence is 12 residues long. The CDR3 is CASGPGGYGYTF. The CDR3 DNA reads as TGTGCCAGCGGACCAGGGGGCTATGGCTACACCTTC.

This rearrangement joins TRBV5-1 to TRBJ1-6; no clear D. Germline lookup yields CDR1 SGHRS and CDR2 YFSETQ. This CDR3 has 16 amino acids. Trimming shortened V by 0 bases and J by 6 bases, and 13 bases separated the two germline ends. The CDR3 is CASSLGQLSGNSPLHF. DNA for the CDR3: TGCGCCAGCAGCTTGGGCCAACTGTCCGGTAATTCACCCCTCCACTTT.

The CDR3 DNA sequence: TGTGCCAGCAGGAAGTTGGACTTGGAGACTGAGTATGGCTACACCTTC. This encodes CASRKLDLETEYGYTF. The V call is TRBV6-4, the J call TRBJ1-2, with no clear D. The CDR3 sequence is 16 residues long. Germline lookup yields CDR1 MRHNA and CDR2 SNTAGT. Trimming cost V 6 bases and J 5 bases, with 22 bases left between them.

This clone was observed once. The chain is built from TRBV6-5 and TRBJ1-1, with D perhaps matching TRBD1 (6 bases). The CDR3 runs 14 residues. Trimming left V 5 bases short and J 4 bases short, with 14 bases between. Germline V lookup: CDR1 MNHEY, CDR2 SVGAGI. CDR3 coding DNA: TGTGCCAGCAGTAGAAAAGGACAGAGCACTGAAGCTTTCTTT. This gives the protein CASSRKGQSTEAFF.

The chain employs TRBV9 and TRBJ2-5; no definite D call. V lost 4 bases, J lost 1 base, and 14 bases lay in between. This CDR3 is 15 amino acids long. Germline loops: CDR1 SGDLS, CDR2 YYNGEE. In nucleotides, the CDR3 is TGTGCCAGCAGCATCTCCCCCGGCAGCCAAGAGACCCAGTACTTC. Protein product: CASSISPGSQETQYF.

This clone was seen only a few times. At one end the junction does not follow the germline gene, possibly because of a read error. The rearrangement uses TRBV7-7 and TRBJ2-5; tentatively, D is TRBD2 (5 bases). This CDR3 has 13 amino acids. The germline V gene has CDR1 SSHAT and CDR2 FNYEAQ (reference sequence). CDR3 in DNA: TGTGCTAGCAGCTCCTCCCCGGGGGAGACCCAGTACTTC. Amino acids: CASSSSPGETQYF. Together with reference TRBV7-7 and TRBJ2-5, the CDR3 gives the full variable domain: GAGVSQSPRYKVTKRGQDVTLRCDPISSHATLYWYQQALGQGPEFLTYFNYEAQPDKSGLPSDRFSAERPEGSISTLTIQRTEQRDSAMYRCASSSSPGETQYFGPGTRLLVL.

The chain uses TRBV10-3 and TRBJ1-1, with D unresolved. The V gene's germline CDR1 is ENHRY and CDR2 SYGVKD. V lost 0 bases to trimming and J lost 0 bases, with 8 bases between them. The CDR3 extends over 15 amino acids. CDR3 DNA sequence: TGTGCCATCAGTGAGTCGGCAGCGATGAACACTGAAGCTTTCTTT. Translated, it gives CAISESAAMNTEAFF.

The rearrangement uses TRBV14 and TRBJ1-4, with D hard to call. CDR3 length: 13 amino acids. Germline CDR1 SGHDN, CDR2 FVKESK. V gave up 1 base and J gave up 7 bases, with 7 bases separating them. DNA of the CDR3: TGTGCCAGCAGCCAAGTTGTCTCTGAAAAACTGTTTTTT. Its protein product is CASSQVVSEKLFF.

The chain links TRBV4-3 to TRBJ2-5; maybe TRBD2 (5 bases). CDR1 is LGHNA and CDR2 is YSLEER in the germline V gene. Trimming took 1 base from V and 5 from J, leaving 8 bases between them. The CDR3 has 13 amino acids. CDR3 region: CASSQGGPETQYF. The CDR3 DNA reads TGCGCCAGCAGCCAAGGAGGGCCCGAGACCCAGTACTTC.

This clone was counted a few times. The chain has TRBV4-1 and TRBJ1-3; TRBD1 matches 8 bases. This CDR3 is built from 16 residues. Trimming took 3 bases from V and 0 from J; bases not matched to a gene: 4. Germline CDR1 is MGHRA and CDR2 is YSYEKL. DNA of the CDR3: TGCGCCAGCAGCCACGGACAGGGAATCTCTGGAAACACCATATATTTT. The encoded protein is CASSHGQGISGNTIYF.

CDR3 in DNA: TGCGCCAGCAGCCAAGGCCCCTTAGCCGGGAGAGACGCCTACAATGAGCAGTTCTTC. It translates to CASSQGPLAGRDAYNEQFF. The chain has TRBV4-1 and TRBJ2-1; perhaps TRBD2 as D (6 bases). CDR1 is MGHRA, CDR2 YSYEKL, per germline. V dropped 1 base and J dropped 2 bases, with 21 bases sitting between them. The CDR3 sequence is 19 residues long.

This clone appeared a single time. The chain is built from TRBV18 and TRBJ1-2; D might be TRBD1 (5 bases). The germline V gene encodes CDR1 KGHSH and CDR2 LQKENI. Trimming removed 3 bases from V and 4 bases from J, with 24 bases in between. The CDR3 has 18 residues. CDR3 in DNA: TGTGCCAGCTCACCCAGCTGGAACAGGCTTGTTGGGAGCTATGGCTACACCTTC. This codes for CASSPSWNRLVGSYGYTF.

This chain uses TRBV3-1 (or the pseudogene TRBV3-2) with TRBJ2-7, with D possibly being TRBD1 or TRBD2 (5 bases each). The CDR3 length is 17 residues. V was clipped by 2 bases and J by 0 bases, with 17 bases between them. The germline gives CDR1 LGHDT, CDR2 YNNKEL (reference sequence). The DNA for the CDR3 is TGTGCCAGCAGCCAATCCGGGACCAAGAGACCCTCCTACGAGCAGTACTTC. This translates into CASSQSGTKRPSYEQYF.

The rearrangement uses TRBV7-3 and TRBJ2-2; D is possibly TRBD2 (6 bases). CDR1 and CDR2 from the germline V gene are SGHTA and FQGTGA. The CDR3 spans 15 residues. Between the trimmed V and J ends, which lost 5 bases and 3 bases, there was a span of 13 bases. The CDR3 DNA reads as TGTGCCAGCAGCCGGGGGTCGGCCTACACCGGGGAGCTGTTTTTT. Its translation is CASSRGSAYTGELFF.